Sequencing of this T cell receptor (beta chain) was carried out in a study of response to subunit inactivated influenza vaccine. The CDR3 loop spans 13 amino acids. The germline V gene encodes CDR1 DFQATT and CDR2 SNEGSKA (reference sequence). V was clipped by 0 bases and J by 5 bases, with 10 bases between them. MiXCR, applied by TCRdb to the RT-PCR reads, yields one record per CDR3 protein. The sample includes about 530,000 distinct CDR3 sequences, 10% to 15% of them seen just once. This clonotype was detected a few times. Its antigen is still unknown. Study-level findings and limits: Only a handful of new T cells, the authors suggested, are recruited with each seasonal influenza vaccination.

This rearrangement joins TRBV20-1 to TRBJ2-5; no definite D call. This receptor was obtained from a middle-aged man who received an inactivated influenza vaccine. Material: PBMCs from blood, obtained on the day of vaccination. CDR3 coding DNA: TGCAGTGCTAGAGAGGGTGCGGAGGAGACCCAGTACTTC. It codes for CSAREGAEETQYF.